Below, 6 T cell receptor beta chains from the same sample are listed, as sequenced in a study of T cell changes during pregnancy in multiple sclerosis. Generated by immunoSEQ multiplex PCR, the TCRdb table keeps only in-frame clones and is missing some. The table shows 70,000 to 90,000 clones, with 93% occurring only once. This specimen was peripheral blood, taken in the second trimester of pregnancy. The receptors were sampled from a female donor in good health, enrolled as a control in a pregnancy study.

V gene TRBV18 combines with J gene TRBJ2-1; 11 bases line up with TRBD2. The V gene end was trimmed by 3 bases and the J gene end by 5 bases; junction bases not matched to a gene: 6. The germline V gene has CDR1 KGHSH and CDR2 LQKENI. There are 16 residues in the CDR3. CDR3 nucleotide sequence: TGTGCCAGCTCACCTTTGGGACTAGCGGTGCACAATGAGCAGTTCTTC. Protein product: CASSPLGLAVHNEQFF.

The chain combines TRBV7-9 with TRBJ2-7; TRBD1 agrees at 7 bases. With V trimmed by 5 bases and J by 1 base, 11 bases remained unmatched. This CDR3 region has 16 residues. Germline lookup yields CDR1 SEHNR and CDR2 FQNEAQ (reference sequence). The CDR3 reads CASSDKKGGRSYEQYF. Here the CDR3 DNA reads TGTGCCAGCAGCGACAAAAAAGGGGGCAGGTCCTACGAGCAGTACTTC.

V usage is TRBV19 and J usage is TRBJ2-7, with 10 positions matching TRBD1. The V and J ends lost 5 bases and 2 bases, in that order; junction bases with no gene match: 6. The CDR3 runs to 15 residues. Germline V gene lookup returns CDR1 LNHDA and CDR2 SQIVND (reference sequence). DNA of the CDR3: TGTGCCAGTAGTTTGGGACAGGGGATCGCCTACGAGCAGTACTTC. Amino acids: CASSLGQGIAYEQYF.

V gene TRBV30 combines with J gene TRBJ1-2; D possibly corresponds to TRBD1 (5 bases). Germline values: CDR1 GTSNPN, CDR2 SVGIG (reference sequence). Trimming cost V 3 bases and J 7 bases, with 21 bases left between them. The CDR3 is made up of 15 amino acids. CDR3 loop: CAWSRWVTEETGYTF. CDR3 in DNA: TGTGCCTGGAGCCGATGGGTGACAGAAGAGACTGGCTACACCTTC.

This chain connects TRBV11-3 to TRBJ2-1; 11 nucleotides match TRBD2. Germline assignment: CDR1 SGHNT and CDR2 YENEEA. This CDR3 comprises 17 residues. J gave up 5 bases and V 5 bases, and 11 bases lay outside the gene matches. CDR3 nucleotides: TGTGCCAGCAGCCCCCGGTCGACTAGCGGGGCAAACAATGAGCAGTTCTTC. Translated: CASSPRSTSGANNEQFF.

DNA of the CDR3: TGTGCTGGAGGGGTAGGGGCCGGCTACACCTTC. It encodes CAGGVGAGYTF. The chain recombines TRBV30 with TRBJ1-2, with D perhaps matching TRBD1 (5 bases). CDR1 and CDR2 (germline): GTSNPN, SVGIG (reference sequence). This CDR3 comprises 11 residues.